This entry lists 10 T cell receptor beta chains sequenced from one sample in a study of beta chain features in type 1 diabetes. As every portion of the isolated RNA was reverse transcribed, the sequencing read expressed TCRB transcripts. The repertoire was sequenced with immunoSEQ multiplex PCR; TCRdb's copy has only in-frame clones and lacks some. The profile shows under 250,000 clones, 13% to 15% of them singletons. Sequencing was performed on naive CD4+ T cells from blood. The receptors derive from a woman aged 40 to 50 in good health.

This clone was seen a handful of times. The V gene is TRBV27, the J gene TRBJ2-7; 8 positions agree with TRBD1. Germline V gives CDR1 MNHEY, CDR2 SMNVEV (reference sequence). This CDR3 is 14 amino acids long. The junction had 9 bases not matched to a gene; V was cut back by 5 bases and J by 6 bases. The CDR3 region is CASSSFLDRAEQYF. The CDR3 DNA reads TGTGCCAGCAGTAGTTTTTTGGACAGGGCCGAGCAGTACTTC.

This clone was picked up a small number of times. This sequence joins TRBV27 and TRBJ2-5, with TRBD2 matching 14 bases. CDR3 length equals 20 residues. Germline CDR1 reads MNHEY; CDR2 reads SMNVEV (reference sequence). J gave up 5 bases and V 5 bases, and 19 bases lay outside the gene matches. CDR3 protein: CASSPYPRTSGGNYGETQYF. In DNA, the CDR3 is TGTGCCAGCAGTCCGTATCCGAGGACTAGCGGGGGGAATTACGGGGAGACCCAGTACTTC.

The genes are TRBV25-1 and TRBJ1-2; TRBD1 matches 7 bases. Looked up from germline, CDR1 is MGHDK and CDR2 is SYGVNS. This CDR3 has 15 amino acids. V shed 3 bases and J 3 bases; nucleotides not matched to a gene: 7. The CDR3 loop is CASSEAGTVYYGYTF. The CDR3, as DNA: TGTGCCAGCAGTGAGGCTGGGACAGTATACTATGGCTACACCTTC.

This clone occurred a few times. This sequence joins TRBV7-2 and TRBJ2-4; the match to TRBD1 covers 11 bases. The CDR3 is made up of 15 amino acids. Trimming cost V 5 bases and J 9 bases; bases outside gene matches: 9. Germline V CDR1 and CDR2: SGHTA, FQGNSA. The CDR3 spells CASSPPGTGGIIQYF. The CDR3 nucleotides read TGTGCCAGCAGCCCGCCCGGGACAGGGGGTATCATTCAGTACTTC.

This clone was seen only a few times. This chain links TRBV5-4 with TRBJ2-3, with 14 bases lining up with TRBD2. After removal of 2 bases from V and 3 bases from J, the junction contained 8 bases not matched to a gene. Looked up from germline, CDR1 is SGHNT and CDR2 is YYREEE (reference sequence). The CDR3 totals 18 residues. CDR3 protein: CASSFTRTSGGQTDTQYF. The CDR3 DNA sequence: TGTGCCAGCAGCTTTACCCGGACTAGCGGGGGGCAAACAGATACGCAGTATTTT.

The chain couples TRBV5-1 to TRBJ1-3, with D possibly matching TRBD1 (5 bases). Germline CDR1 reads SGHRS; CDR2 reads YFSETQ. The CDR3 sequence is 14 residues long. Deletions cut 0 bases from V and 4 bases from J, with 8 bases between. DNA of the CDR3: TGCGCCAGCAGCTTGGCAGGGTTCGGAAACACCATATATTTT. It encodes CASSLAGFGNTIYF.

Only a few counts were recorded for this clone. CDR3 sequence reads: CASSQGHGRDTEAFF. The CDR3 DNA reads as TGTGCCAGCAGCCAGGGACACGGGAGGGACACTGAAGCTTTCTTT. The rearrangement joins TRBV7-8 to TRBJ1-1; weak D call: TRBD1 (6 bases). In germline, CDR1 is SGHVS, CDR2 FQNEAQ. The CDR3 extends over 15 amino acids. Trimming removed 5 bases at V and 3 bases at J, with 16 bases between.

CDR3 protein: CASSHRGQGTEAFF. CDR3 nucleotide sequence: TGCGCCAGCAGCCATCGGGGACAGGGCACTGAAGCTTTCTTT. The V and J genes are TRBV5-1 and TRBJ1-1; 9 bases match TRBD1. J was trimmed by 4 bases and V by 4 bases; bases with no gene match: 5. The V gene's germline CDR1 is SGHRS and CDR2 YFSETQ. This CDR3 has 14 residues.

This clone was detected a few times. This chain joins TRBV5-4 and TRBJ2-1; no clear D gene. The CDR3 contains 15 residues. The germline V gene encodes CDR1 SGHNT and CDR2 YYREEE (reference sequence). Trimming took off 0 bases at V and 10 bases at J, with 17 bases between the two ends. Here the CDR3 reads CASSLAGGSGLEQFF. In DNA form, the CDR3 reads TGTGCCAGCAGCTTGGCTGGCGGATCGGGTCTCGAGCAGTTCTTC.

This clone appeared a few times. The DNA of the CDR3 is TGTGCCAGCAACCCAGCGGGGATCTACGAGCAGTACTTC. Protein sequence: CASNPAGIYEQYF. The V gene is TRBV9, the J gene TRBJ2-5, with 7 positions matching TRBD2. The DNA end is a closer match to TRBJ2-7, so the J assignment may be wrong. The V gene's germline CDR1 is SGDLS and CDR2 YYNGEE. The CDR3 has 13 residues.